The 20 T cell receptor beta chains listed next were all sequenced from one sample in a study of blood T cell repertoires in COVID-19. TCRdb keeps only in-frame clones here, not all; method: immunoSEQ multiplex PCR. The table shows 170,000 or so clones, with about 78% occurring only once. The sequencing input was PBMCs or T cells enriched from blood (not recorded which). The receptors derive from a woman aged 50 to 60 who had recovered from COVID-19.

The chain carries TRBV12-5 and TRBJ2-3; tentatively, D is TRBD1 (6 bases). Germline-derived CDR1 and CDR2 are LGHNT and FRNRAP. The CDR3 covers 15 residues. V was clipped by 3 bases and J by 2 bases, with 12 bases between them. CDR3 DNA sequence: TGTGCTAGTGGTTTACTCGACAGGACCACAGATACGCAGTATTTT. This codes for CASGLLDRTTDTQYF. Filled out from reference TRBV12-5 and TRBJ2-3, the complete variable domain reads DARVTQTPRHKVTEMGQEVTMRCQPILGHNTVFWYRQTMMQGLELLAYFRNRAPLDDSGMPKDRFSAEMPDATLATLKIQPSEPRDSAVYFCASGLLDRTTDTQYFGPGTRLTVL.

The genes are TRBV7-9 and TRBJ1-1; TRBD1 agrees at 9 bases. Unmatched junction bases numbered 2, after V lost 5 bases and J lost 1 base. From germline, CDR1 is SEHNR and CDR2 FQNEAQ (reference sequence). The CDR3 is 14 residues long. The CDR3 here is CASSPDRGNTEAFF. The CDR3 nucleotides read TGTGCCAGCAGCCCGGACAGGGGGAACACTGAAGCTTTCTTT.

The chain uses TRBV7-9 and TRBJ2-1, with a possible D match to TRBD2 (5 bases). The CDR3 covers 15 residues. Germline CDR1 SEHNR, CDR2 FQNEAQ (reference sequence). V was cut by 5 bases and J by 10 bases, with 21 bases left in between. The CDR3 DNA reads TGTGCCAGCAGCGCGGACTTCCCCCCCAATGCCGAGCAGTTCTTC. Its translation is CASSADFPPNAEQFF.

V and J are TRBV28 and TRBJ2-7, with TRBD1 identical over 8 bases. This CDR3 contains 14 residues. CDR1 and CDR2 (germline): MDHEN, SYDVKM. J was trimmed by 0 bases and V by 5 bases; bases with no gene match: 3. CDR3 nucleotide sequence: TGTGCCAGCAGTAGACAGGGGCTCTCCTACGAGCAGTACTTC. This codes for CASSRQGLSYEQYF.

The rearrangement joins TRBV19 to TRBJ1-1; TRBD1 matches 8 bases. Per the germline V gene, CDR1 is LNHDA and CDR2 is SQIVND (reference sequence). The CDR3 loop spans 14 amino acids. V was pared by 3 bases and J by 0 bases, with 0 bases of the junction left unmatched. Written as DNA, the CDR3 is TGTGCCAGTAGTATGGACAGGGTGAACACTGAAGCTTTCTTT. This encodes CASSMDRVNTEAFF. The full variable domain, in which reference TRBV19 and TRBJ1-1 provide the parts outside the CDR3, is DGGITQSPKYLFRKEGQNVTLSCEQNLNHDAMYWYRQDPGQGLRLIYYSQIVNDFQKGDIAEGYSVSREKKESFPLTVTSAQKNPTAFYLCASSMDRVNTEAFFGQGTRLTVV.

The rearrangement links TRBV27 to TRBJ1-1; TRBD1 agrees at 8 bases. Trimming at V came to 2 bases and at J to 4 bases, leaving 9 bases not matched to a gene. This CDR3 region has 16 residues. The germline CDR1 and CDR2 sequences are MNHEY and SMNVEV (reference sequence). The CDR3 spells CASSLTGTGGFTEAFF. CDR3 bases: TGTGCCAGCAGTTTAACCGGGACAGGCGGATTCACTGAAGCTTTCTTT.

V and J are TRBV28 and TRBJ1-6; D perhaps matches TRBD1 (6 bases). Germline V gene data show CDR1 as MDHEN and CDR2 as SYDVKM. Deletions cut 6 bases from V and 10 bases from J, with 19 bases between. This CDR3 is built from 15 residues. The CDR3 spells CASRTPTGTSSPLHF. As DNA, the CDR3 is TGTGCCAGCAGGACCCCCACAGGGACCTCCTCACCCCTCCACTTT.

The genes are TRBV3-1 (or the pseudogene TRBV3-2) and TRBJ1-5, with D perhaps matching TRBD1 (5 bases). Germline assignment: CDR1 LGHDT and CDR2 YNNKEL (reference sequence). CDR3 length: 19 amino acids. Trimming cost V 2 bases and J 0 bases, with 20 bases left between them. The chain's CDR3 is CASSQRPDWRGNSNQPQHF. Here the CDR3 DNA reads TGTGCCAGCAGCCAACGTCCTGACTGGAGGGGAAATAGCAATCAGCCCCAGCATTTT.

This rearrangement joins TRBV28 to TRBJ2-7; the D gene is possibly TRBD1 (6 bases). Germline V CDR1 and CDR2: MDHEN, SYDVKM. The V gene lost 3 bases and the J gene lost 5 bases, with 17 bases spanning the gap. This CDR3 region has 15 residues. The CDR3 coding sequence is TGTGCCAGCAGTTTCGGTGGTCAGGGGCACCACGAGCAGTACTTC. It encodes CASSFGGQGHHEQYF.

This clone was seen a single time. The chain carries TRBV11-2 and TRBJ1-5; D may be TRBD1 (6 bases). This CDR3 region has 15 residues. The germline gives CDR1 SGHAT, CDR2 FQNNGV. With 3 bases removed from V and 4 bases from J, the gap between germline ends came to 13 bases. The CDR3 DNA sequence: TGTGCCAGCAGCTTGGGACACGGGCCAAATCAGCCCCAGCATTTT. As protein: CASSLGHGPNQPQHF.

V usage is TRBV4-3 and J usage is TRBJ2-1, with D possibly TRBD2 on 6 matching bases. The CDR3 sequence is 15 residues long. The V end was cut by 8 bases, the J end by 4 bases, with 18 bases between. Germline V gene data show CDR1 as LGHNA and CDR2 as YSLEER. CDR3 sequence: CASRKDYQIYNEQFF. The CDR3 DNA follows: TGCGCCAGCCGGAAGGACTACCAAATTTACAATGAGCAGTTCTTC.

The rearrangement links TRBV28 to TRBJ2-5; D ambiguous. Germline lookup yields CDR1 MDHEN and CDR2 SYDVKM. V lost 7 bases and J 5 bases, leaving 17 bases between the germline ends. The CDR3 sequence is 14 residues long. The CDR3 nucleotides are TGTGCCAGCATTCCCTTTGGGCCCAGGGAGACCCAGTACTTC. Translated: CASIPFGPRETQYF.

This clone was counted a few times. The chain couples TRBV5-1 to TRBJ2-2; tentatively, D is TRBD2 (7 bases). The CDR3 has 16 amino acids. The V end was cut by 4 bases, the J end by 5 bases, with 18 bases between. Germline values: CDR1 SGHRS, CDR2 YFSETQ. As DNA, the CDR3 is TGCGCCAGCAGCCTAGGGGGGGACGCGGGTACCGGGGAGCTGTTTTTT. Protein: CASSLGGDAGTGELFF.

The chain is built from TRBV3-1 (or the pseudogene TRBV3-2) and TRBJ2-3; D not resolved. In germline, CDR1 is LGHDT, CDR2 YNNKEL (reference sequence). With 1 base removed from V and 1 base from J, the gap between germline ends came to 12 bases. This CDR3 is built from 16 residues. CDR3 coding DNA: TGTGCCAGCAGCCAAGGCTGGCGGAGACGCACAGATACGCAGTATTTT. Amino acids: CASSQGWRRRTDTQYF.

This chain uses TRBV12-5 with TRBJ2-1; 7 bases fit TRBD2. The CDR3 has 17 residues. The ends lost 6 bases at V and 6 bases at J; junction bases unmatched: 17. CDR1 and CDR2 (germline): LGHNT, FRNRAP. DNA of the CDR3: TGTGCTAGTGGGTACCGACTAGCCCAACGGTGGGGCAATGAGCAGTTCTTC. This translates into CASGYRLAQRWGNEQFF.

This chain joins TRBV7-3 and TRBJ2-3; possibly TRBD2 for D (6 bases). The CDR3 runs 15 residues. V gave up 5 bases and J gave up 8 bases, with 20 bases separating them. From germline, CDR1 is SGHTA and CDR2 FQGTGA. The CDR3 here is CASSPTSTSQGTQYF. The CDR3 region has the DNA TGTGCCAGCAGCCCAACTTCAACTAGCCAGGGTACGCAGTATTTT.

DNA of the CDR3: TGTGCCAGCAGAGCTGACAGGGGGCTGTTCACTGAAGCTTTCTTT. As protein: CASRADRGLFTEAFF. The chain links TRBV6-5 to TRBJ1-1; 10 bases map to TRBD1. The germline V gene encodes CDR1 MNHEY and CDR2 SVGAGI. The CDR3 consists of 15 residues. V lost 6 bases, J lost 4 bases, and 8 bases stayed unmatched.

The gene calls are TRBV10-1 and TRBJ2-3; 8 bases align to TRBD2. The CDR3 totals 17 residues. The germline V gene encodes CDR1 WNHNN and CDR2 SYGVQD (reference sequence). Trimming at V came to 3 bases and at J to 2 bases, leaving 10 bases not matched to a gene. CDR3 protein: CASSDGGAGVDTDTQYF. CDR3 bases: TGCGCCAGCAGTGACGGAGGAGCGGGAGTCGACACAGATACGCAGTATTTT.

The chain couples TRBV28 to TRBJ1-2; 9 bases are shared with TRBD1. After removal of 7 bases from V and 8 bases from J, the junction contained 11 bases not matched to a gene. CDR3 length: 14 amino acids. Germline V gene lookup returns CDR1 MDHEN and CDR2 SYDVKM. The CDR3 DNA sequence: TGTGCCAGCAACCCCTCCGGGACAGGGTACGGCTACACCTTC. This codes for CASNPSGTGYGYTF.

The genes are TRBV24-1 and TRBJ1-2; possible D gene TRBD1, 6 bases. Germline V gives CDR1 KGHDR, CDR2 SFDVKD. Trimming stripped 3 bases from V and 6 bases from J, with 19 bases between. CDR3 length: 16 amino acids. The CDR3 DNA follows: TGTGCCACCAGTGATAAAGGGGGTGACCGTGGGCATGGCTACACCTTC. Translating it yields CATSDKGGDRGHGYTF.